This T cell receptor beta chain is drawn from a study of identical twins. It was template switching that added a universal primer site, and there were unique molecular identifiers on the cDNA. TCRdb reprocessed the 5' RACE reads via MiXCR and lists one record per CDR3 protein. The sample gives more than 250,000 distinct CDR3 sequences, about 8.9% of which show up once; roughly 2.1% is in the top ten. V was clipped by 2 bases and J by 0 bases, with 13 bases between them. The CDR3 is made up of 16 amino acids. Germline V gives CDR1 LNHDA, CDR2 SQIVND (reference sequence). On this clonotype: The target antigen is unknown.

General study results and limits: There was more out-of-frame TCR alpha sharing in monozygotic twins than models estimated. Out-of-frame alpha sequences shared by twins showed excess low generation probability.

This same sample was also taken into another study, of yellow fever vaccine responses in identical twins.

The sample was memory (CD45RO+) T cells sorted from blood. The TCR comes from a woman younger than 30 in good health. The genes are TRBV19 and TRBJ1-1; no firm D call. The CDR3 is CASSIWSRRVNTEAFF. CDR3 sequence (DNA): TGTGCCAGTAGTATATGGTCGAGGAGGGTGAACACTGAAGCTTTCTTT.